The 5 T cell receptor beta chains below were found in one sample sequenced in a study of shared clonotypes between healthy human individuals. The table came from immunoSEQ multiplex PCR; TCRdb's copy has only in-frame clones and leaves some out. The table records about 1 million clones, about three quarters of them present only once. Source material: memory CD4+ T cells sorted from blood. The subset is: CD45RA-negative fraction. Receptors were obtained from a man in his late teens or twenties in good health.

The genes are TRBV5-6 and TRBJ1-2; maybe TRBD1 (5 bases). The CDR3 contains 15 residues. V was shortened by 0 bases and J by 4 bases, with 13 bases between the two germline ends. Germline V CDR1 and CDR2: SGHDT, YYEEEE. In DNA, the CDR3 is TGTGCCAGCAGCTTGGAGAGGAGAGGGGCCTATGGCTACACCTTC. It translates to CASSLERRGAYGYTF.

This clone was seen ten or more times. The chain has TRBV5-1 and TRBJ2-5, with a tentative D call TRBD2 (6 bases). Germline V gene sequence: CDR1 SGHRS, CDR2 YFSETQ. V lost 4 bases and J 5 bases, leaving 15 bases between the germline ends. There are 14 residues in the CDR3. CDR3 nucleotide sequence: TGCGCCAGCAGCAGGCAGGCTAGCGACGAGACCCAGTACTTC. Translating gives CASSRQASDETQYF.

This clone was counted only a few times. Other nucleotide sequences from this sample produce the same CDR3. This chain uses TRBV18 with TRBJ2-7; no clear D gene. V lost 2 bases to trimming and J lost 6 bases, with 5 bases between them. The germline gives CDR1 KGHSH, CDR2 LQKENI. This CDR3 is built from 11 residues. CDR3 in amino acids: CASSPGREQYF. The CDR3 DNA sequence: TGTGCCAGCTCACCAGGGCGCGAGCAGTACTTC. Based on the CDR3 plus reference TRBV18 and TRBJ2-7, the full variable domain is NAGVMQNPRHLVRRRGQEARLRCSPMKGHSHVYWYRQLPEEGLKFMVYLQKENIIDESGMPKERFSAEFPKEGPSILRIQQVVRGDSAAYFCASSPGREQYFGPGTRLTVT.

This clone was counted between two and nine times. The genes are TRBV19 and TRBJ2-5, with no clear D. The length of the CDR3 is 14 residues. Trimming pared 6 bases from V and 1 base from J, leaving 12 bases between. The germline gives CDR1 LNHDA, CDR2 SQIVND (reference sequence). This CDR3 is CASRDGPAQETQYF. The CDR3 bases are TGTGCCAGTAGAGATGGACCGGCCCAAGAGACCCAGTACTTC.

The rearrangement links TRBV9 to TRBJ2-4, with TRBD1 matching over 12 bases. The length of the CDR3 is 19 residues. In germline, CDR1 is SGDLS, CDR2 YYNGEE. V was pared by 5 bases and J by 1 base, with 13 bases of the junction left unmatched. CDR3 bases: TGTGCCAGCAGTCGAAGCGGGACAGGGGGCGCCGATGCCAAAAACATTCAGTACTTC. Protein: CASSRSGTGGADAKNIQYF.